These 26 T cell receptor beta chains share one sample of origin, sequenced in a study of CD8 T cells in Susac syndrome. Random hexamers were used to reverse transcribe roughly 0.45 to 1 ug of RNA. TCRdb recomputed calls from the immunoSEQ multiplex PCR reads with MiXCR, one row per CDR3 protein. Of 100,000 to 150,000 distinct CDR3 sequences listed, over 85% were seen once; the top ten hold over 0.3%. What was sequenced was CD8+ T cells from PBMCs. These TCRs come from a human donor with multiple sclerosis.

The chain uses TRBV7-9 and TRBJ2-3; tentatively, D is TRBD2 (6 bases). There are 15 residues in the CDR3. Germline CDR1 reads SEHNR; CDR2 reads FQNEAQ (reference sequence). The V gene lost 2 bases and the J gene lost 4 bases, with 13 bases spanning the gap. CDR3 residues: CASSLFGGLADTQYF. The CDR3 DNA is TGTGCCAGCAGCTTATTTGGGGGACTCGCAGATACGCAGTATTTT.

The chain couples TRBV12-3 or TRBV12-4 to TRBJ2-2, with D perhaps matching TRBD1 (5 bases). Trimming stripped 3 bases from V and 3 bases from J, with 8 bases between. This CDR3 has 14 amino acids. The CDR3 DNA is TGTGCCAGCAGTTTCCAGGGATACACCGGGGAGCTGTTTTTT. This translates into CASSFQGYTGELFF.

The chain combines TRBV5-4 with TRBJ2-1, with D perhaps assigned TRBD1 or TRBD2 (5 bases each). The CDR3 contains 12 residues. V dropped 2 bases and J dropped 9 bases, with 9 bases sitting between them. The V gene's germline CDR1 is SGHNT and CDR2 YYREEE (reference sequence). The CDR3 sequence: CASSFAGTEQFF. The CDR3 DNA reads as TGTGCCAGCAGCTTTGCCGGGACTGAGCAGTTCTTC.

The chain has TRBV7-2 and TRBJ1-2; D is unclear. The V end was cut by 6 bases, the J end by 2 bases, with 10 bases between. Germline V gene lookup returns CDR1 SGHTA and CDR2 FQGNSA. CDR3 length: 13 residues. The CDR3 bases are TGTGCCAGCAGGACCGGGCCCAACTATGGCTACACCTTC. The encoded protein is CASRTGPNYGYTF.

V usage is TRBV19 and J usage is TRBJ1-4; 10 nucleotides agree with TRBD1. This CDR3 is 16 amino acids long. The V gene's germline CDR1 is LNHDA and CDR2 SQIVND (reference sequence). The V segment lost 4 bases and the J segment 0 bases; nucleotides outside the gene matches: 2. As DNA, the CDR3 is TGTGCCAGTAGTAGGGACAGGGGAGCAACTAATGAAAAACTGTTTTTT. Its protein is CASSRDRGATNEKLFF.

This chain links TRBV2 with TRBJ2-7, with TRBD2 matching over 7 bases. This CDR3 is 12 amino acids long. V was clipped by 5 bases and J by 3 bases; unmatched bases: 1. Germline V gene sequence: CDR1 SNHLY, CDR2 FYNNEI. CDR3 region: CASSTGGYEQYF. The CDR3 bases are TGTGCCAGCAGTACGGGGGGCTACGAGCAGTACTTC. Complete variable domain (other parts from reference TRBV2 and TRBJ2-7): EPEVTQTPSHQVTQMGQEVILRCVPISNHLYFYWYRQILGQKVEFLVSFYNNEISEKSEIFDDQFSVERPDGSNFTLKIRSTKLEDSAMYFCASSTGGYEQYFGPGTRLTVT.

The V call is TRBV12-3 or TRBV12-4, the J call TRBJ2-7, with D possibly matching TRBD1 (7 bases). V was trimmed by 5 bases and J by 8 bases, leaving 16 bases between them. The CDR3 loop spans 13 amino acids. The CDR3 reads CASSVGRQGQQYF. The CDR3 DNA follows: TGTGCCAGCAGTGTCGGGAGACAGGGACAGCAGTACTTC.

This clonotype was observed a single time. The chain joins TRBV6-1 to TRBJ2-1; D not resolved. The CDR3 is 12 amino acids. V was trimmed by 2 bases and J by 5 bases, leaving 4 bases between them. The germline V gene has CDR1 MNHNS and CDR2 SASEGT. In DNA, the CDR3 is TGTGCCAGCAGTGAATTTGACAATGAGCAGTTCTTC. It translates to CASSEFDNEQFF.

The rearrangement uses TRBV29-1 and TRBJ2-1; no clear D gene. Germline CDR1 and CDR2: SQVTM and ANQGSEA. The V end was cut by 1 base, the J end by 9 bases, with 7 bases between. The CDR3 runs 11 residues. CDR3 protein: CSVEGLGEQFF. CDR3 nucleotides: TGCAGCGTTGAAGGGCTGGGTGAGCAGTTCTTC.

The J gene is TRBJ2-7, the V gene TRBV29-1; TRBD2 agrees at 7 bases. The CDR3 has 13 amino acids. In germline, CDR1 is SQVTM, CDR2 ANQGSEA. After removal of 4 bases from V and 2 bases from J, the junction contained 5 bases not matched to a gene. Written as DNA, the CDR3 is TGCAGCGTTGTGGTAGCGGGTGCCTACGAGCAGTACGTC. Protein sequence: CSVVVAGAYEQYV.

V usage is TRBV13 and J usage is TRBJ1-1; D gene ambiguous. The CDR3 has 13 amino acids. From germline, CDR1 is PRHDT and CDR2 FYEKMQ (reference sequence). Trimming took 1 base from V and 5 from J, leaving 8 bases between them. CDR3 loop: CASSLAVPTEAFF. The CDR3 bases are TGTGCCAGCAGCTTAGCGGTACCGACTGAAGCTTTCTTT.

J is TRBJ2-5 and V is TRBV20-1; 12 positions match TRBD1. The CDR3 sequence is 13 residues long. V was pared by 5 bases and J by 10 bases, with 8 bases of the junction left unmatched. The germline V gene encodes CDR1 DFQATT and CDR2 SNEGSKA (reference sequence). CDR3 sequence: CSAAPGQGAGQYF. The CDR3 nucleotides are TGCAGTGCTGCACCGGGACAGGGGGCGGGCCAGTACTTC.

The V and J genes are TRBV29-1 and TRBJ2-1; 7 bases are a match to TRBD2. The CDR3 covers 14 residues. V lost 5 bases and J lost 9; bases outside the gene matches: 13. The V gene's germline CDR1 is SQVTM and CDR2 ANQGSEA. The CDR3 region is CSVSSEAGGGEQFF. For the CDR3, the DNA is TGCAGCGTTTCGTCGGAAGCGGGCGGGGGTGAGCAGTTCTTC.

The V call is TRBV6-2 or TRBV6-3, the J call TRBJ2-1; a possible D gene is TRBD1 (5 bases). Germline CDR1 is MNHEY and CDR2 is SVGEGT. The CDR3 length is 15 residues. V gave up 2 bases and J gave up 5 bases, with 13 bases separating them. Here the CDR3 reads CASSYGTGLNNEQFF. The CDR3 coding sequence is TGTGCCAGCAGTTACGGTACAGGATTGAACAATGAGCAGTTCTTC.

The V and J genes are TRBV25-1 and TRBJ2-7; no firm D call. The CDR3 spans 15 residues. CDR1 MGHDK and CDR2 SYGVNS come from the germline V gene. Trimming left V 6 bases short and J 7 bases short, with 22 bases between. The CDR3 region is CASSPSDTSPKEQYF. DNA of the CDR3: TGTGCCAGCAGCCCATCAGATACCTCTCCAAAGGAGCAGTACTTC.

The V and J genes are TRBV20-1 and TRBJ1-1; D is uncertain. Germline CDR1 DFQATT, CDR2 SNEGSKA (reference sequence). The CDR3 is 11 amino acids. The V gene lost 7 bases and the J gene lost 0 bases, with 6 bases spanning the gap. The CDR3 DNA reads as TGCAGTGGGGATCTGAACACTGAAGCTTTCTTT. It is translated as CSGDLNTEAFF.

The CDR3 sequence is CATSDSLGQGVTDTQYF. The CDR3 DNA is TGTGCCACCAGTGATTCTTTGGGACAGGGAGTCACAGATACGCAGTATTTT. V is TRBV24-1 and J is TRBJ2-3; 9 nucleotides match TRBD1. The CDR3 sequence is 17 residues long. Germline V gene lookup returns CDR1 KGHDR and CDR2 SFDVKD. The junction had 7 bases not matched to a gene; V was cut back by 2 bases and J by 2 bases.

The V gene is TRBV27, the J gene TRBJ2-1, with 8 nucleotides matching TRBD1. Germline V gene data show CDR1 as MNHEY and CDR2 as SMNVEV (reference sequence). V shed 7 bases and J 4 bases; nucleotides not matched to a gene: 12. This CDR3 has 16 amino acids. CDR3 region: CASNPQGARAYNEQFF. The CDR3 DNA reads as TGTGCCAGCAACCCTCAGGGGGCGCGGGCGTACAATGAGCAGTTCTTC.

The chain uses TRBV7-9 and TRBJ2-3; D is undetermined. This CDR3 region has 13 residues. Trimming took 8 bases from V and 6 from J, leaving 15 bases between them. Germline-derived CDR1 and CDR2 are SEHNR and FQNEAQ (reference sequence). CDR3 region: CASWSQKEDTQYF. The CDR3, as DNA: TGTGCCAGCTGGAGCCAGAAAGAGGATACGCAGTATTTT.

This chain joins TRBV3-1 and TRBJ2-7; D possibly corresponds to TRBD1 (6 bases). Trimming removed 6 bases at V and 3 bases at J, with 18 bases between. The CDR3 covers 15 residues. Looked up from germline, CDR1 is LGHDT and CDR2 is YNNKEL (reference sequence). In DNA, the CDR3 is TGTGCCAGCAGTCCTTACAGGGCTCCCCACTACGAGCAGTACTTC. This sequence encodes CASSPYRAPHYEQYF.

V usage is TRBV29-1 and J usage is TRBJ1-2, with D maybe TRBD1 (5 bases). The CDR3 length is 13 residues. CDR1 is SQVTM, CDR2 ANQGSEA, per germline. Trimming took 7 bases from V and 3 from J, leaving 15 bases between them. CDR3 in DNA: TGCAGCGCAAGAACGGGGGGGGACTATGGCTACACCTTC. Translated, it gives CSARTGGDYGYTF.

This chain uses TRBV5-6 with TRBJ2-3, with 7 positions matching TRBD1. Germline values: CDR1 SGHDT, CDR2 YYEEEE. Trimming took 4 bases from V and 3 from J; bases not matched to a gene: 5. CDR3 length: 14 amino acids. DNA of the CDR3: TGTGCCAGCAGCCCCGACAGGGTTACAGATACGCAGTATTTT. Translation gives CASSPDRVTDTQYF.

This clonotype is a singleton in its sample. The DNA of the CDR3 is TGCGCCAGCAGCTTTTACCTAGCGGGGCAAACCGGGGAGCTGTTTTTT. This gives the protein CASSFYLAGQTGELFF. This chain links TRBV5-1 with TRBJ2-2; the match to TRBD2 covers 9 bases. Trimming removed 2 bases from V and 5 bases from J; junction bases left unmatched: 7. The V gene's germline CDR1 is SGHRS and CDR2 YFSETQ. CDR3 length equals 16 residues.

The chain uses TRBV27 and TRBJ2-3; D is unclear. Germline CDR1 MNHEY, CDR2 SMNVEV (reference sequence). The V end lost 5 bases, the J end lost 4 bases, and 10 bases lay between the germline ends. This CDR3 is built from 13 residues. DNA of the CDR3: TGTGCCAGCAGTAGGCACCGGGCAGATACGCAGTATTTT. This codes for CASSRHRADTQYF.

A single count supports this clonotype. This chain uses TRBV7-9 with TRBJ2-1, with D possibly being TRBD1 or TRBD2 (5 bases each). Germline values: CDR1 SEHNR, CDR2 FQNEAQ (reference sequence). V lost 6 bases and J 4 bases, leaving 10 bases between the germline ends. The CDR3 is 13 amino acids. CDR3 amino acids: CASRGEGYNEQFF. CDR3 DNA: TGTGCCAGCAGGGGAGAGGGGTACAATGAGCAGTTCTTC.

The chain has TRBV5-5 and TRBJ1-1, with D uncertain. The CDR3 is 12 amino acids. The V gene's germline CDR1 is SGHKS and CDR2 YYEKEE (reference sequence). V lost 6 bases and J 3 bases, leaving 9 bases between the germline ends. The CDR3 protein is CASTLYDTEAFF. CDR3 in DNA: TGTGCCAGCACCCTTTATGACACTGAAGCTTTCTTT.